The rows below give T cell receptor beta chains drawn from one sample of a study of T-cell reconstitution after alpha-beta-depleted transplantation in children. TCRdb itself ran the PCR reads through MiXCR, one entry per CDR3 protein. The sample lists approximately 350,000 distinct CDR3 sequences, over 9% occurring once. The sequencing here drew on PBMCs from the stem cell graft donor, taken from the stem cell graft. The source is a human donor who donated a stem cell graft to a child with acute lymphoblastic leukemia. CDR3s leave out the opening cysteine and the closing phenylalanine or tryptophan.

V: TRBV5-1
CDR3: ASSFGTSVYEQY

V: TRBV27
CDR3: ASSSTGSAYEQY

V: TRBV18
CDR3: ASSREGGTEAF

V: TRBV20-1
CDR3: SAPRGGADTQY

V: TRBV6-1
CDR3: ASTGGYVETQY

V: TRBV12-3/TRBV12-4
CDR3: ASSVTGWGEAF

V: TRBV28
CDR3: ASTLGTGSSYEQY

V: TRBV27
CDR3: ASSLSRGTSGEKLF

V: TRBV5-1
CDR3: ASRRGENTEAF

V: TRBV15
CDR3: ATSRVGRQFLHTDTQY

V: TRBV7-9
CDR3: ASSLDWQPGSRAF

V: TRBV9
CDR3: ASSPRTGWAEQY

V: TRBV28
CDR3: ASSRPQGPYEQF

V: TRBV5-1
CDR3: ASSLSKGTDTQY

V: TRBV5-1
CDR3: ASRSDSVNTGELF

V: TRBV3-1
CDR3: ASSQGASRAGELF

V: TRBV12-3/TRBV12-4
CDR3: ASRLLAGGPDEQF

V: TRBV18
CDR3: ASSPPVQSYEQY

V: TRBV6-2/TRBV6-3
CDR3: ASSYGDNTDTQY

V: TRBV29-1
CDR3: SVEGEGSTDTQY

V: TRBV7-9
CDR3: ASSLGEGTTDTQY

V: TRBV9
CDR3: ASSVGLAGGRDTQY

V: TRBV9
CDR3: ASSATGTGVNSPLH

V: TRBV28
CDR3: ASSFQGIGGTQY

V: TRBV18
CDR3: ASSPRDRGSDTQY

V: TRBV6-2/TRBV6-3
CDR3: ASSDPRGLPTGNEQF

V: TRBV7-3
CDR3: ASSSGGGNQPQH

V: TRBV6-2/TRBV6-3
CDR3: ADGRVPPTDTQY

V: TRBV12-3/TRBV12-4
CDR3: ASSPTGLSNQPQH

V: TRBV15
CDR3: ATSWGQGAYEQY

V: TRBV6-5
CDR3: ASSETGDTQY

V: TRBV20-1
CDR3: SARSVGSSYNEQF

V: TRBV15
CDR3: ATSVTSGMGATDTQY

V: TRBV7-2
CDR3: ASSHFLAGAQETQY

V: TRBV5-1
CDR3: ASSRYAGNTEAF

V: TRBV5-1
CDR3: ASSLESVYEQY

V: TRBV7-2
CDR3: ANVSGRSSYEQY

V: TRBV5-1
CDR3: ASSLRDYEQY

V: TRBV27
CDR3: ASSDIAGGLLEQY

V: TRBV19
CDR3: ASSIGGAYNEQF

V: TRBV27
CDR3: ASSSRGSGSPDTQY

V: TRBV18
CDR3: ASSPLRTLNTEAF